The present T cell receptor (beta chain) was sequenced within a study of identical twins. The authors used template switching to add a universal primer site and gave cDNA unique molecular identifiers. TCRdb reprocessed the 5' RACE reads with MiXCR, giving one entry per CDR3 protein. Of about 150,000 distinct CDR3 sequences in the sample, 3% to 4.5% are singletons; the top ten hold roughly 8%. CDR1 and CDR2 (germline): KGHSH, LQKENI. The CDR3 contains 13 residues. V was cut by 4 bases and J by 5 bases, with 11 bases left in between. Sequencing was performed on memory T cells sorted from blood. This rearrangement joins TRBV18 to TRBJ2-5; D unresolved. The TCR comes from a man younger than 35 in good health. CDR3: CASSLPLGETQYF. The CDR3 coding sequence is TGTGCCAGCTCACTGCCCCTGGGGGAGACCCAGTACTTC.